The clone carrying this TCR beta chain was seen repeatedly, ten times or more. Antigen unknown. This record comes from a study of regulatory T cells in long-lasting Graves disease. Arm-PCR with iRepertoire HTBI primers amplified the CDR3 regions for these TCR beta libraries. In the original analysis: In the combined samples, under 80 TRBV and 15 or so TRBJ segments were identified. In TCRdb, the multiplex PCR reads were re-called with MiXCR into one record per CDR3 protein. V and J calls and clone size were set by TCRdb, not the authors. Altogether about 540,000 distinct CDR3 sequences are present, roughly 13% being singletons, with the ten largest covering roughly 10%. General study findings and limits: Newly diagnosed Graves' patients exceeded persistent ones in TCR diversity.

Deletions cut 5 bases from V and 6 bases from J, with 15 bases between. The CDR3 length is 14 residues. The time point was: newly diagnosed GD, antithyroid drugs for less than 3 months. Following extraction of RNA from PBMCs, that RNA was used to make the TCR library. The same data also contributed to another study, on T cells in Graves' hyperthyroidism and ophthalmopathy. From that second work: Ophthalmopathy was identified by the model a median 6.5 months ahead of onset.

V usage is TRBV12-3 or TRBV12-4 and J usage is TRBJ2-3, with a weak D call TRBD1 (5 bases). The receptor was isolated from a man between 25 and 39 years old with Graves disease. The sequenced sample was peripheral blood mononuclear cells (PBMCs), obtained at new diagnosis, from a patient treated with antithyroid drugs. In DNA form, the CDR3 reads TGTGCCAGCAGTCCAGGGTGGGGCTATGATACGCAGTATTTT. Protein: CASSPGWGYDTQYF.